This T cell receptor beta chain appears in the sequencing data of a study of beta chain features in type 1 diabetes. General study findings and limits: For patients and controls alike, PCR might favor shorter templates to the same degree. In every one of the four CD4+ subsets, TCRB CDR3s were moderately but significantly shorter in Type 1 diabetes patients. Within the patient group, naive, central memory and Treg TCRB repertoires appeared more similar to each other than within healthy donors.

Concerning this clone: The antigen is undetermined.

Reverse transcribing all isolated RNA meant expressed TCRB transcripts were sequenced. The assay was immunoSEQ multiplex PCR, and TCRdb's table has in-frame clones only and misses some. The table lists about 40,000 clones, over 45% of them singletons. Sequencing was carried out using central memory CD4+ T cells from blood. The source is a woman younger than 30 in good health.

This CDR3 reads CASSWGGPDNEQFF. The CDR3 DNA reads as TGCGCCAGCAGCTGGGGGGGACCTGACAATGAGCAGTTCTTC. V is TRBV5-1 and J is TRBJ2-1; TRBD2 aligns across 7 bases. Germline V gene data show CDR1 as SGHRS and CDR2 as YFSETQ. V was pared by 3 bases and J by 5 bases, with 5 bases of the junction left unmatched. The CDR3 contains 14 residues.